This TCR beta chain appears in the sequencing data of a study of T cells in Graves' hyperthyroidism and ophthalmopathy. In the case of this clonotype: An end of the junction does not agree with germline; a read error may underlie this.

Amplified TCR beta CDR3 regions came from RNA transcripts. The TCR CDR3 first-round RT-PCR relied on the HTBI primer set. TCRdb analysed the multiplex PCR reads with MiXCR anew, one entry per CDR3 protein. Found here are 600,000 to 750,000 distinct CDR3 sequences, 15% to 20% of them singletons; the top ten hold 15%. Germline values: CDR1 SGHTA, CDR2 FQGNSA. The length of the CDR3 is 15 residues. The origin of this receptor is a man between 50 and 59 years old with Graves' hyperthyroidism. The chain links TRBV7-2 to TRBJ2-2, with D tentatively TRBD2 (6 bases). The sequencing sample was made of blood. The CDR3 reads CGSSLAAGSTGELFF. CDR3 nucleotide sequence: TGTGGCAGCAGCTTAGCGGCGGGGAGCACCGGGGAGCTGTTTTTT.